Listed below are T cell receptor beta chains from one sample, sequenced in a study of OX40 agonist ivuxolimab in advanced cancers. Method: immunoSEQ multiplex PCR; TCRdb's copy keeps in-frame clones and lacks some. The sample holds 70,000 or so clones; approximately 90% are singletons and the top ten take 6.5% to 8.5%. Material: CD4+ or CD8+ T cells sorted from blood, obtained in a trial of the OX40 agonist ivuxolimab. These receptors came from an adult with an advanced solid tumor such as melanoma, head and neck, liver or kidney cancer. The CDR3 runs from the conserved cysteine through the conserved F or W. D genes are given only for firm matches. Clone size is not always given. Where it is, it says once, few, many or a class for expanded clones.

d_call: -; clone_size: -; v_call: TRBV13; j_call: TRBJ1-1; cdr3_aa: CASSLGGRGVNTEAFF; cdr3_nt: TGTGCCAGCAGCTTAGGAGGGCGTGGGGTGAACACTGAAGCTTTCTTT
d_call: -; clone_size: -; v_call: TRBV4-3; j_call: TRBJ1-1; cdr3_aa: CASSQGSSEGTEAFF; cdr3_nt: TGCGCCAGCAGCCAAGGGTCGAGTGAGGGCACTGAAGCTTTCTTT
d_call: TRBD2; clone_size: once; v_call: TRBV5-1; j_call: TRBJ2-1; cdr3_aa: CASGPGLAGADYNEQFF; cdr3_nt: TGCGCCAGCGGGCCGGGACTAGCGGGGGCAGACTACAATGAGCAGTTCTTC
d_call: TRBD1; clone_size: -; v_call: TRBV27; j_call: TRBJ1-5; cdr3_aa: CASQGVGQPQHF; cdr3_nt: TGTGCCAGCCAGGGGGTTGGTCAGCCCCAGCATTTT
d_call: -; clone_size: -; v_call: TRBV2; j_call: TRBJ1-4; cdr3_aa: CASRVSAGASEKLFF; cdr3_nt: TGTGCCAGCAGAGTTTCGGCAGGGGCAAGCGAAAAACTGTTTTTT
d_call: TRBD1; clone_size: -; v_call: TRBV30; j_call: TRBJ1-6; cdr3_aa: CAWSKEGAPGGSYNSPLHF; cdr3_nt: TGTGCCTGGAGTAAGGAGGGGGCCCCAGGGGGCTCCTATAATTCACCCCTCCACTTT
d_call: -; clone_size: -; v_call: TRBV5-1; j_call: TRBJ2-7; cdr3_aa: CASSLEGIRVGYEQYF; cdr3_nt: TGCGCCAGCAGCTTGGAGGGAATCAGGGTTGGCTACGAGCAGTACTTC
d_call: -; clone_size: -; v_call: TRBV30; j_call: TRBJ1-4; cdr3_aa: CAWTPGYGVNEKLFF; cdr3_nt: TGTGCCTGGACCCCAGGGTACGGGGTCAATGAAAAACTGTTTTTT
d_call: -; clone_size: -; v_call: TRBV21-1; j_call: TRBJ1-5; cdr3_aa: CASSSRRLSNQPQHF; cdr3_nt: TGTGCCAGCAGCAGTCGCAGATTAAGCAATCAGCCCCAGCATTTT
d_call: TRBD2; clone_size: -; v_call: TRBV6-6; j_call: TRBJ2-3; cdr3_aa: CASSYSGGAADTQYF; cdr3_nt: TGTGCCAGCAGTTACAGCGGGGGGGCAGCAGATACGCAGTATTTT
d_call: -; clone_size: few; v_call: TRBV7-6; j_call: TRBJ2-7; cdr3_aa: CASSPKDSYEQYF; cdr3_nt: TGTGCCAGCAGCCCGAAGGACAGTTACGAGCAGTACTTC
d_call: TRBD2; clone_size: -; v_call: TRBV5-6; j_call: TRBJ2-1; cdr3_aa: CASSGDGGGQFF; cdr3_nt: TGTGCCAGCAGCGGGGACGGGGGGGGGCAGTTCTTC
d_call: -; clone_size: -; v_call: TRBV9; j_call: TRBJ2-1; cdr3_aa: CASSVDIQGLWEQFF; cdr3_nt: TGTGCCAGCAGCGTAGATATCCAGGGCCTATGGGAGCAGTTCTTC
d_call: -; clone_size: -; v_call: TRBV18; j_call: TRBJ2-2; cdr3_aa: CASSPEGFGNTGELFF; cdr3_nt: TGTGCCAGCTCACCGGAGGGTTTTGGGAACACCGGGGAGCTGTTTTTT
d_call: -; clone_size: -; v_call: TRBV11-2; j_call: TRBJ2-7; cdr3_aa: CASSLAPTGYEQYF; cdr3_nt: TGTGCCAGCAGCTTAGCCCCTACAGGGTACGAGCAGTACTTC
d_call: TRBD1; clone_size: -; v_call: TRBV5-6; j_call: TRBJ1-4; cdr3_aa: CASSTGQGREKLFF; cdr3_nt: TGTGCCAGCAGCACGGGACAGGGGAGGGAAAAACTGTTTTTT
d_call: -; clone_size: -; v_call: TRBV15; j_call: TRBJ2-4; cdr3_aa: CAIGGPLAKNIQYF; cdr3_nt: TGTGCCATCGGCGGGCCGTTGGCCAAAAACATTCAGTACTTC
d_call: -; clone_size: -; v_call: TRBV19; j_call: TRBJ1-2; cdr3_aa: CASSIPSREGPYGYTF; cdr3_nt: TGTGCCAGTAGTATCCCCTCGCGGGAGGGACCCTATGGCTACACCTTC
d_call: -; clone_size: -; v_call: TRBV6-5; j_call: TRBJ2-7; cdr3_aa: CASSTGLGEQYF; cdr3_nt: TGTGCCAGCAGTACAGGGCTGGGGGAGCAGTACTTC